These 16 T cell receptor beta chains came from one sample sequenced in a study of a mutant IDH1 vaccine in newly diagnosed glioma (dated by TCRdb to about 2021). The intended sense of this specimen's time point label: week 47, end of study. Each vaccine dose was 300 ug of a 20-mer mutant IDH1 peptide in Montanide, given subcutaneously with topical imiquimod. Their target antigens are unknown. Library prep was done by the immunoSEQ multiplex PCR assay. Sourced from immuneACCESS, this table was stored by TCRdb with only in-frame sequences that have V and J called. A share of the clones is absent; for the studies checked, an unresolved V gene accounts for under half, and the remainder has no known explanation. This sample has 50,000 or so clones in its table, and about 88% of those were observed once. The top ten constitute approximately 4.3% of the sample. The material was PBMCs, obtained from a glioma patient whose treatment included an IDH1 peptide vaccine. These TCRs come from a woman in her twenties or thirties with glioma. Some clones in this sample may be carry-over from other donors' samples.

The chain combines TRBV4-1 with TRBJ2-3, with 8 bases that match TRBD2. Per germline, CDR1 MGHRA and CDR2 YSYEKL. The CDR3 is 17 amino acids. V lost 4 bases to trimming and J lost 2 bases; unmatched junction nucleotides: 11. CDR3 amino acids: CASSPPGGQGNTDTQYF. The CDR3 DNA follows: TGCGCCAGCAGCCCCCCGGGGGGGCAGGGGAACACAGATACGCAGTATTTT.

The CDR3 DNA follows: TGCGCCAGCAGTCAGGGCCGGCTATACGGTCCAAGCACAGGGAATGTTGACTACGAGCAGTACTTC. Its translation is CASSQGRLYGPSTGNVDYEQYF. The chain carries TRBV23-1 and TRBJ2-7; D may be TRBD1 (6 bases). TRBV23-1 is noted as an ORF with a role that remains uncertain. CDR3 length equals 22 residues. V shed 3 bases and J shed 3 bases, with 36 bases lying between them.

The rearrangement uses TRBV30 and TRBJ2-1; no definite D call. Germline CDR1 and CDR2: GTSNPN and SVGIG (reference sequence). V gave up 0 bases and J gave up 2 bases, with 14 bases separating them. The CDR3 consists of 16 residues. The CDR3 DNA reads as TGTGCCTGGAGTGTACTCGGCGCAACGACCTACAATGAGCAGTTCTTC. It specifies CAWSVLGATTYNEQFF.

This rearrangement joins TRBV4-2 to TRBJ1-1; 8 nucleotides align to TRBD1. Trimming at V came to 0 bases and at J to 7 bases, leaving 4 bases not matched to a gene. The CDR3 runs to 14 residues. Germline V gives CDR1 LGHNA, CDR2 YNFKEQ. The chain's CDR3 is CASSQDTTGDEAFF. The DNA of the CDR3 is TGTGCCAGCAGCCAAGATACGACAGGGGATGAAGCTTTCTTT.

J is TRBJ2-7 and V is TRBV5-4, with 8 bases matching TRBD1. The germline V gene has CDR1 SGHNT and CDR2 YYREEE (reference sequence). V dropped 2 bases and J dropped 2; count of bases not matched to a gene: 6. This CDR3 has 15 residues. The CDR3 reads CASSFRTGRTYEQYF. CDR3 bases: TGTGCCAGCAGCTTCCGGACAGGGCGGACCTACGAGCAGTACTTC.

This clone was seen only a few times. In DNA form, the CDR3 reads TGTGCCAGTGGCCCGACGGAGTACAATCAGCCCCAGCATTTT. The encoded protein is CASGPTEYNQPQHF. This chain connects TRBV19 to TRBJ1-5; D is ambiguous. The germline V and J ends were trimmed by 8 bases and 3 bases, with 14 bases remaining between them. This CDR3 is 14 amino acids long. The germline V gene encodes CDR1 LNHDA and CDR2 SQIVND (reference sequence).

The rearrangement links TRBV5-1 to TRBJ2-5; D call uncertain. Germline CDR1 SGHRS, CDR2 YFSETQ. V lost 1 base and J lost 8, with 18 bases in between. The CDR3 totals 15 residues. The CDR3 nucleotides are TGCGCCAGCAGCTTGAGTTCCCCTCACTGGGAAACCCAGTACTTC. Protein sequence: CASSLSSPHWETQYF.

This chain connects TRBV7-9 to TRBJ2-3; D gene unclear. V lost 3 bases, J lost 4 bases, and 8 bases lay in between. CDR3 length: 13 residues. Germline-derived CDR1 and CDR2 are SEHNR and FQNEAQ (reference sequence). CDR3 nucleotide sequence: TGTGCCAGCAGCTTCAATGAAGCAGATACGCAGTATTTT. It specifies CASSFNEADTQYF.

This chain uses TRBV7-2 with TRBJ1-3; no definite D call. Germline loops: CDR1 SGHTA, CDR2 FQGNSA. The CDR3 covers 14 residues. V lost 4 bases and J 3 bases, leaving 10 bases between the germline ends. The CDR3 region is CASSSALSGNTIYF. The CDR3 DNA reads TGTGCCAGCAGCTCCGCCTTAAGTGGAAACACCATATATTTT. The full variable domain, in which reference TRBV7-2 and TRBJ1-3 provide the parts outside the CDR3, is GAGVSQSPSNKVTEKGKDVELRCDPISGHTALYWYRQSLGQGLEFLIYFQGNSAPDKSGLPSDRFSAERTGGSVSTLTIQRTQQEDSAVYLCASSSALSGNTIYFGEGSWLTVV.

The V and J genes are TRBV27 and TRBJ1-5; D is possibly TRBD1 (5 bases). CDR1 is MNHEY, CDR2 SMNVEV, per germline (reference sequence). Deletions cut 5 bases from V and 7 bases from J, with 12 bases between. The CDR3 totals 13 residues. CDR3 DNA: TGTGCCAGCAGTCCTCACAGGAAACAGCCCCAGCATTTT. This gives the protein CASSPHRKQPQHF.

Only one count was recorded for this clone. The gene calls are TRBV5-6 and TRBJ2-2; TRBD2 matches at 8 bases. V was clipped by 0 bases and J by 7 bases; unmatched bases: 8. This CDR3 is 16 amino acids long. Germline CDR1 is SGHDT and CDR2 is YYEEEE. The CDR3 is CASSLDGGRYGGELFF. The CDR3 region has the DNA TGTGCCAGCAGCTTGGACGGCGGGAGGTACGGCGGGGAGCTGTTTTTT.

J is TRBJ1-1 and V is TRBV18; the D gene is possibly TRBD1 (5 bases). The germline V and J ends were trimmed by 3 bases and 6 bases, with 17 bases remaining between them. The CDR3 contains 15 residues. Germline CDR1 KGHSH, CDR2 LQKENI. The CDR3 sequence: CASSPPAGLRAEAFF. The CDR3 nucleotides read TGTGCCAGCTCACCTCCGGCAGGGCTAAGGGCTGAAGCTTTCTTT.

V gene TRBV7-8 combines with J gene TRBJ2-3; D not resolved. CDR1 is SGHVS and CDR2 is FQNEAQ in the germline V gene. The CDR3 contains 13 residues. V was cut by 4 bases and J by 2 bases, with 7 bases left in between. CDR3 protein: CASSSKFTDTQYF. The CDR3 DNA reads TGTGCCAGCAGCTCTAAGTTCACAGATACGCAGTATTTT.

The V and J genes are TRBV19 and TRBJ1-5, with 7 bases fitting TRBD1. Unmatched junction bases numbered 10, after V lost 9 bases and J lost 5 bases. In germline, CDR1 is LNHDA, CDR2 SQIVND (reference sequence). The CDR3 sequence is 14 residues long. CDR3 bases: TGTGCCAGCGCGGTGGGGACAGCAGATCAGCCCCAGCATTTT. Amino acid sequence: CASAVGTADQPQHF. Together with reference TRBV19 and TRBJ1-5, the CDR3 gives the full variable domain: DGGITQSPKYLFRKEGQNVTLSCEQNLNHDAMYWYRQDPGQGLRLIYYSQIVNDFQKGDIAEGYSVSREKKESFPLTVTSAQKNPTAFYLCASAVGTADQPQHFGDGTRLSIL.

The gene calls are TRBV4-2 and TRBJ2-7; 8 bases fit TRBD2. The germline V gene has CDR1 LGHNA and CDR2 YNFKEQ. The CDR3 totals 15 residues. Unmatched junction bases numbered 6, after V lost 2 bases and J lost 3 bases. Here the CDR3 reads CASSQRTSIYYEQYF. The CDR3 coding sequence is TGTGCCAGCAGCCAAAGGACTAGCATATACTACGAGCAGTACTTC.

A remark on this clone: One end of the junction fails to match germline, which may point to a read error. The rearrangement links TRBV13 to TRBJ1-2, with D tentatively TRBD1 (5 bases). This CDR3 spans 12 amino acids. The germline V gene has CDR1 PRHDT and CDR2 FYEKMQ (reference sequence). The CDR3 DNA reads as TGTGCCAGCAGCCTAGGGGCCGATGGCTACACCTTC. This sequence encodes CASSLGADGYTF.